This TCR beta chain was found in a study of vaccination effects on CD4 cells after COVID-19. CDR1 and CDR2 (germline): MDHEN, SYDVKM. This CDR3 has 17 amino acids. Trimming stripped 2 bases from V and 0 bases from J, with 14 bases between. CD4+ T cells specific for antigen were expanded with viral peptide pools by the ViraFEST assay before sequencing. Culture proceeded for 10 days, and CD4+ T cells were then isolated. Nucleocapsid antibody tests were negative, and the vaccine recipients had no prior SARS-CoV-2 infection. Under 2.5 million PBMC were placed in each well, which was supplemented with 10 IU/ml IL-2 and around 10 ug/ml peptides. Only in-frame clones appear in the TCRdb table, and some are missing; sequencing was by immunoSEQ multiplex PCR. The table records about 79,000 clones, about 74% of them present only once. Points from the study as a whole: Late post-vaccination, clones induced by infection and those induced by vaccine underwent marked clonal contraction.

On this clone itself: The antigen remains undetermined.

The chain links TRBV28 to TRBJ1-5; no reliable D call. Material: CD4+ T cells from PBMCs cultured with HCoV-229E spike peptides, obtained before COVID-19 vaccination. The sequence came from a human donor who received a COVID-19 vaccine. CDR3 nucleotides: TGTGCCAGCAGTTTAGACGGAACAGTGTATAGCAATCAGCCCCAGCATTTT. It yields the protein CASSLDGTVYSNQPQHF.